Below are 29 T cell receptor beta chains sequenced from a single sample in a study of OX40 agonist ivuxolimab in advanced cancers. The repertoire was sequenced with immunoSEQ multiplex PCR; TCRdb's copy has only in-frame clones and lacks some. The sample contains roughly 53,000 clones, just under 80% of which appear only once. The sample here was CD4+ or CD8+ T cells sorted from blood, taken in a trial of the OX40 agonist ivuxolimab. The source is an adult with an advanced solid tumor such as melanoma, head and neck, liver or kidney cancer.

This rearrangement joins TRBV19 to TRBJ2-5; D unclear. CDR1 and CDR2 (germline): LNHDA, SQIVND (reference sequence). Between the trimmed V and J ends, which lost 1 base and 2 bases, there was a span of 5 bases. The CDR3 is 13 residues long. CDR3 DNA: TGTGCCAGTAGTATAGCCAGGCAAGAGACCCAGTACTTC. This gives the protein CASSIARQETQYF. Variable domain in full (rest from reference TRBV19 and TRBJ2-5): DGGITQSPKYLFRKEGQNVTLSCEQNLNHDAMYWYRQDPGQGLRLIYYSQIVNDFQKGDIAEGYSVSREKKESFPLTVTSAQKNPTAFYLCASSIARQETQYFGPGTRLLVL.

This clone has just a few counts. The rearrangement joins TRBV2 to TRBJ1-1, with D maybe TRBD1 (6 bases). Trimming took off 6 bases at V and 1 base at J, with 12 bases between the two ends. In germline, CDR1 is SNHLY, CDR2 FYNNEI. This CDR3 is 14 amino acids long. The CDR3 spells CASRPQGRNTEAFF. The CDR3 nucleotides are TGTGCCAGCAGACCCCAGGGGAGGAACACTGAAGCTTTCTTT.

The V gene is TRBV11-2, the J gene TRBJ2-7; 8 nucleotides line up with TRBD1. The CDR3 totals 15 residues. Germline V gives CDR1 SGHAT, CDR2 FQNNGV. Trimming removed 1 base from V and 3 bases from J; junction bases left unmatched: 5. CDR3 protein: CASSLGGQGFYEQYF. In nucleotides, the CDR3 is TGTGCCAGCAGCTTAGGCGGACAGGGTTTCTACGAGCAGTACTTC.

The chain joins TRBV28 to TRBJ2-7; 14 bases agree with TRBD2. Looked up from germline, CDR1 is MDHEN and CDR2 is SYDVKM. The ends lost 0 bases at V and 3 bases at J; junction bases unmatched: 4. CDR3 length equals 17 residues. CDR3 sequence (DNA): TGTGCCAGCAGTTTATGGGGACTAGCGGGAGATATCTACGAGCAGTACTTC. This sequence encodes CASSLWGLAGDIYEQYF.

CDR3 nucleotides: TGCGCCAGCAGCTTACTACAGGCGTACCAAGAGACCCAGTACTTC. This gives the protein CASSLLQAYQETQYF. This chain links TRBV5-1 with TRBJ2-5; D possibly corresponds to TRBD1 (5 bases). The germline V gene has CDR1 SGHRS and CDR2 YFSETQ. V gave up 2 bases and J gave up 0 bases, with 11 bases separating them. CDR3 length: 15 amino acids.

This chain connects TRBV7-9 to TRBJ2-7; perhaps TRBD1 as D (6 bases). The CDR3 has 16 residues. Germline V gene data show CDR1 as SEHNR and CDR2 as FQNEAQ (reference sequence). V was pared by 5 bases and J by 1 base, with 18 bases between. The CDR3 protein is CASSPTYRQGSYEQYF. The CDR3 coding sequence is TGTGCCAGCAGCCCTACATATCGCCAGGGGTCCTACGAGCAGTACTTC.

This clone was recorded only once. V is TRBV19 and J is TRBJ1-4; D gene uncertain. The V and J ends lost 3 bases and 3 bases respectively, with 8 bases between them. Germline assignment: CDR1 LNHDA and CDR2 SQIVND (reference sequence). The CDR3 has 14 amino acids. The CDR3 DNA is TGTGCCAGTAGTATCTGGGGTTCTAATGAAAAACTGTTTTTT. Translating it yields CASSIWGSNEKLFF.

The rearrangement joins TRBV2 to TRBJ2-7; no reliable D call. This CDR3 region has 11 residues. V was shortened by 5 bases and J by 4 bases, with 6 bases between the two germline ends. Germline loops: CDR1 SNHLY, CDR2 FYNNEI. The CDR3 region is CASSLTYEQYF. The CDR3 DNA is TGTGCCAGCAGTCTTACTTACGAGCAGTACTTC.

The V call is TRBV19, the J call TRBJ2-7; TRBD2 might be the D (5 bases). This CDR3 is built from 14 residues. Trimming took off 5 bases at V and 2 bases at J, with 13 bases between the two ends. Germline CDR1 reads LNHDA; CDR2 reads SQIVND (reference sequence). The CDR3 sequence: CASSPRTGTYEQYF. As DNA, the CDR3 is TGTGCCAGTAGTCCTAGGACGGGGACCTACGAGCAGTACTTC.

The chain has TRBV19 and TRBJ2-1; 8 bases match TRBD2. V dropped 5 bases and J dropped 0; count of bases not matched to a gene: 6. There are 16 residues in the CDR3. Germline-derived CDR1 and CDR2 are LNHDA and SQIVND (reference sequence). The CDR3 loop is CASSGSGIISYNEQFF. The CDR3 DNA is TGTGCCAGTAGTGGTAGCGGGATAATCTCCTACAATGAGCAGTTCTTC.

The gene calls are TRBV9 and TRBJ1-3, with D hard to call. The CDR3 length is 16 residues. The ends were cut back, 4 bases at V and 1 base at J, with 15 bases in the middle. The germline gives CDR1 SGDLS, CDR2 YYNGEE. The DNA for the CDR3 is TGTGCCAGCAGCCTATCCGGGTTCACTTCTGGAAACACCATATATTTT. Translated: CASSLSGFTSGNTIYF. The full variable domain, rest sourced from reference TRBV9 and TRBJ1-3, is DSGVTQTPKHLITATGQRVTLRCSPRSGDLSVYWYQQSLDQGLQFLIQYYNGEERAKGNILERFSAQQFPDLHSELNLSSLELGDSALYFCASSLSGFTSGNTIYFGEGSWLTVV.

The chain recombines TRBV6-5 with TRBJ1-1, with TRBD1 matching over 7 bases. Trimming removed 2 bases from V and 7 bases from J; junction bases left unmatched: 4. CDR1 and CDR2 from the germline V gene are MNHEY and SVGAGI. The CDR3 is 13 residues long. CDR3 residues: CASSYRTGREAFF. For the CDR3, the DNA is TGTGCCAGCAGTTACCGGACAGGACGTGAAGCTTTCTTT.

The chain joins TRBV7-9 to TRBJ2-2, with unresolved D. Trimming cost V 2 bases and J 5 bases, with 6 bases left between them. CDR1 and CDR2 from the germline V gene are SEHNR and FQNEAQ (reference sequence). This CDR3 region has 13 residues. CDR3 loop: CASSLRVTGELFF. The CDR3 bases are TGTGCCAGCAGCTTACGGGTTACCGGGGAGCTGTTTTTT.

The count of this clone is one. V is TRBV14 and J is TRBJ2-5; possibly TRBD1 or TRBD2 for D (6 bases each). V lost 5 bases and J 6 bases, leaving 16 bases between the germline ends. The CDR3 has 14 amino acids. CDR1 SGHDN and CDR2 FVKESK come from the germline V gene. CDR3 sequence (DNA): TGTGCCAGCAGCTTTAACGGGGGCGCTAAGACCCAGTACTTC. Translated: CASSFNGGAKTQYF.

The gene calls are TRBV30 and TRBJ2-2; TRBD1 aligns across 7 bases. V lost 0 bases and J lost 6; bases outside the gene matches: 7. This CDR3 has 15 residues. CDR1 and CDR2 from the germline V gene are GTSNPN and SVGIG (reference sequence). This chain's CDR3 is CAWSVRRGLAGELFF. CDR3 nucleotides: TGTGCCTGGAGTGTACGCAGGGGGTTGGCCGGGGAGCTGTTTTTT.

The sample holds a few counts of this clone. This chain connects TRBV6-5 to TRBJ1-1; 8 bases are shared with TRBD1. CDR3 length: 13 residues. From germline, CDR1 is MNHEY and CDR2 SVGAGI. Losses at the gene ends were 2 bases for V and 5 bases for J; bases not matched to a gene: 1. The CDR3 sequence: CASSYDRGTEAFF. The CDR3 nucleotides read TGTGCCAGCAGTTACGACAGGGGAACTGAAGCTTTCTTT.

The gene calls are TRBV4-1 and TRBJ2-1, with 8 bases identical to TRBD2. The V gene end was trimmed by 2 bases and the J gene end by 8 bases; junction bases not matched to a gene: 8. Germline lookup yields CDR1 MGHRA and CDR2 YSYEKL. The CDR3 length is 15 residues. The CDR3 sequence is CASSQTGTSLHEQFF. In nucleotides, the CDR3 is TGCGCCAGCAGCCAAACCGGGACTAGTCTTCATGAGCAGTTCTTC.

The rearrangement joins TRBV6-1 to TRBJ1-6, with 10 bases lining up with TRBD1. Germline-derived CDR1 and CDR2 are MNHNS and SASEGT. The CDR3 is 14 amino acids. The ends lost 7 bases at V and 10 bases at J; junction bases unmatched: 7. CDR3 amino acids: CASTGQGEGSPLHF. The CDR3 region has the DNA TGTGCCAGCACCGGACAGGGGGAAGGCTCACCCCTCCACTTT.

The V call is TRBV19, the J call TRBJ1-3; 7 nucleotides agree with TRBD1. CDR1 is LNHDA, CDR2 SQIVND, per germline (reference sequence). V lost 3 bases, J lost 0 bases, and 17 bases stayed unmatched. The length of the CDR3 is 20 residues. CDR3 in amino acids: CASSMRGPVTSGSSGNTIYF. The CDR3 nucleotides are TGTGCCAGTAGTATGAGGGGGCCAGTAACCTCAGGGAGCTCTGGAAACACCATATATTTT.

This sequence joins TRBV11-3 and TRBJ1-1, with D hard to call. V gave up 2 bases and J gave up 4 bases, with 11 bases separating them. The CDR3 runs 14 residues. Germline loops: CDR1 SGHNT, CDR2 YENEEA. The CDR3 DNA follows: TGTGCCAGCAGCTTACGACCCGGCGGCACTGAAGCTTTCTTT. Its protein product is CASSLRPGGTEAFF.

V is TRBV11-2 and J is TRBJ1-1, with D possibly matching TRBD1 (6 bases). Germline CDR1 and CDR2: SGHAT and FQNNGV. The CDR3 spans 15 residues. V lost 5 bases and J 4 bases, leaving 17 bases between the germline ends. CDR3 region: CASSPRQARGTEAFF. Here the CDR3 DNA reads TGTGCCAGCAGCCCCCGGCAGGCCAGGGGCACTGAAGCTTTCTTT.

This chain links TRBV7-2 with TRBJ1-6; D is undetermined. The V gene lost 3 bases and the J gene lost 9 bases, with 12 bases spanning the gap. The CDR3 length is 14 residues. Per germline, CDR1 SGHTA and CDR2 FQGNSA. Here the CDR3 reads CASSFGVGRSPLHF. CDR3 coding DNA: TGTGCCAGCAGCTTCGGGGTCGGGCGTTCACCCCTCCACTTT.

The chain carries TRBV25-1 and TRBJ2-2, with D tentatively TRBD2 (5 bases). The CDR3 spans 15 residues. In germline, CDR1 is MGHDK, CDR2 SYGVNS. The V and J ends lost 3 bases and 5 bases respectively, with 13 bases between them. CDR3 DNA sequence: TGTGCCAGCAGTGATCCGGAGGTGGTGACCGGGGAGCTGTTTTTT. Protein product: CASSDPEVVTGELFF.

This CDR3 is CASSLGAGGQGETQYF. CDR3 DNA: TGTGCCAGCAGCTTAGGAGCGGGGGGACAGGGAGAGACCCAGTACTTC. The chain is built from TRBV11-3 and TRBJ2-5; D tentatively fits TRBD1 or TRBD2 (9 bases each). Between the trimmed V and J ends, which lost 1 base and 4 bases, there was a span of 16 bases. The V gene's germline CDR1 is SGHNT and CDR2 YENEEA. The CDR3 runs 16 residues.

Points on this clone: Other DNA sequences in the same sample also yield this CDR3. V is TRBV5-6 and J is TRBJ1-1; unclear D gene. Germline CDR1 reads SGHDT; CDR2 reads YYEEEE. V was shortened by 0 bases and J by 0 bases, with 3 bases between the two germline ends. The CDR3 length is 13 residues. The CDR3 reads CASSLGLNTEAFF. CDR3 DNA: TGTGCCAGCAGCTTGGGCCTGAACACTGAAGCTTTCTTT.

The chain combines TRBV5-8 with TRBJ1-2; D is possibly TRBD1 (5 bases). Trimming took off 5 bases at V and 2 bases at J, with 19 bases between the two ends. The V gene's germline CDR1 is SGHTS and CDR2 YDEGEE. This CDR3 region has 16 residues. The CDR3 coding sequence is TGTGCCAGCAGATCTATGGGGGGACGGAGAAACTATGGCTACACCTTC. Its protein product is CASRSMGGRRNYGYTF. The complete variable domain, with remaining parts taken from reference TRBV5-8 and TRBJ1-2, reads EAGVTQSPTHLIKTRGQQATLRCSPISGHTSVYWYQQALGLGLQFLLWYDEGEERNRGNFPPRFSGRQFPNYSSELNVNALELEDSALYLCASRSMGGRRNYGYTFGSGTRLTVV.

The chain links TRBV29-1 to TRBJ1-2; no clear D. This CDR3 comprises 13 residues. The germline gives CDR1 SQVTM, CDR2 ANQGSEA. V lost 5 bases and J lost 2, with 12 bases in between. The CDR3 sequence is CSVFGSGNYGYTF. CDR3 sequence (DNA): TGCAGCGTTTTCGGGTCGGGGAACTATGGCTACACCTTC.

The V and J genes are TRBV6-6 and TRBJ2-2; TRBD2 matches 7 bases. Germline V CDR1 and CDR2: MNHNY, SVGAGI (reference sequence). This CDR3 is built from 14 residues. V was pared by 6 bases and J by 10 bases, with 11 bases of the junction left unmatched. The CDR3 DNA follows: TGTGCCAGCAGGCCGGGGGGAGTGGGAGAGGAGCTGTTTTTT. Translated, it gives CASRPGGVGEELFF.

This chain joins TRBV15 and TRBJ2-1, with 12 nucleotides matching TRBD2. The CDR3 runs to 16 residues. Germline CDR1 reads LNHNV; CDR2 reads YYDKDF (reference sequence). With V trimmed by 6 bases and J by 4 bases, 7 bases remained unmatched. The CDR3 is CATRQGGLAGYNEQFF. The CDR3 DNA is TGTGCCACCAGGCAGGGCGGACTAGCGGGATACAATGAGCAGTTCTTC.